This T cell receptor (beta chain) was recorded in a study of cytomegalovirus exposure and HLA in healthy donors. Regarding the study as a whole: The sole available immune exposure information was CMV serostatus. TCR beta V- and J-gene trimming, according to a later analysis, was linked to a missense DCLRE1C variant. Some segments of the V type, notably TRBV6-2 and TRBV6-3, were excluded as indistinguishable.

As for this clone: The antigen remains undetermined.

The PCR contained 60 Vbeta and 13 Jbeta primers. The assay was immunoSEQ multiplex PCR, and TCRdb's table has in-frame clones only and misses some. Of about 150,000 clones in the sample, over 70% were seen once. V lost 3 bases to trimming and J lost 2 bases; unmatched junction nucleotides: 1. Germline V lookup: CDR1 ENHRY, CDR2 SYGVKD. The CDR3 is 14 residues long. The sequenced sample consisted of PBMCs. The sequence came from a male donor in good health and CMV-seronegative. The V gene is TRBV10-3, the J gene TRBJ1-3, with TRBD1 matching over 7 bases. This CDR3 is CAISDTGAGNTIYF. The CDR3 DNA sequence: TGTGCCATCAGTGACACAGGGGCTGGAAACACCATATATTTT.